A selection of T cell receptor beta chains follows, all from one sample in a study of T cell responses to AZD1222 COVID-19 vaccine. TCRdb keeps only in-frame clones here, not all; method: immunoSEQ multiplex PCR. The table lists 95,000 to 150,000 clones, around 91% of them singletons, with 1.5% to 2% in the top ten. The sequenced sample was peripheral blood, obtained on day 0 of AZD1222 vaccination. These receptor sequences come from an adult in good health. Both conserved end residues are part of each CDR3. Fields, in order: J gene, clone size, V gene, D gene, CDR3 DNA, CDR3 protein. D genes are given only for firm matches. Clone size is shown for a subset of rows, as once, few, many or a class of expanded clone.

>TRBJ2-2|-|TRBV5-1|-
TGCGCCAGCAGCGGCGACAGGCCCGGGGAGCTGTTTTTT
CASSGDRPGELFF
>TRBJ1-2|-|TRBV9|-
TGTGCCAGCAGCGTAGCTACTTTCGGCAGGGGTGGATCAGGCTACACCTTC
CASSVATFGRGGSGYTF
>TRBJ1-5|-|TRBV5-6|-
TGTGCCAGCAGCTTGGGAGGTAGGTGGCTGGGCAATCAGCCCCAGCATTTT
CASSLGGRWLGNQPQHF
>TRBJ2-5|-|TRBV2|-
TGTGCCAGCACCTCGACCGTCCAAGAGACCCAGTACTTC
CASTSTVQETQYF
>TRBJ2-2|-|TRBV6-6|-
TGTGCCAGCAGGGGTACCACAGGCACCGGGGAGCTGTTTTTT
CASRGTTGTGELFF
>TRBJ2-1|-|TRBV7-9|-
TGTGCCAGCAGCATCAATAGGGGGAGCCGTTGGTACAATGAGCAGTTCTTC
CASSINRGSRWYNEQFF
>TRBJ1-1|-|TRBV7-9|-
TGTGCCAGCAGCTTAGAGGGCGGGAACACTGAAGCTTTCTTT
CASSLEGGNTEAFF
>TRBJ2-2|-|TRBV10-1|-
TGCGCCAGCGCCCAAGGGACCGCCACCGGGGAGCTGTTTTTT
CASAQGTATGELFF
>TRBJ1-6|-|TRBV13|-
TGTGCCAGCCTGAAGGGGAATTCACCCCTCCACTTT
CASLKGNSPLHF
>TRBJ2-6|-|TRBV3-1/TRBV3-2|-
TGTGCCAGCAGCTCCACAGGGCATGGGGCCAACGTCCTGACTTTC
CASSSTGHGANVLTF
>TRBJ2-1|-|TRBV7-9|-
TGTGCCAGCAGCCCGAAGGAGCAGTTCTTC
CASSPKEQFF
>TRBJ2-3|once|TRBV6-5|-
TGTGCCAGCAGTTACCACGATACGCAGTATTTT
CASSYHDTQYF
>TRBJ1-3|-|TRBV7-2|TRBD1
TGTGCCAGCAGCTTAGGATTCGGCAGGGGGCCCTCTGGAAACACCATATATTTT
CASSLGFGRGPSGNTIYF
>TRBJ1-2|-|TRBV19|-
TGTGCCAGTAGTATAGACCGCCCAAATCAGGGACGGTATGGCTACACCTTC
CASSIDRPNQGRYGYTF
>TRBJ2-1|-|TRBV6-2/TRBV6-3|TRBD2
TGTGCCAGCAGTTACTCGATAGGCGGGAGGGACCCACATGAGCAGTTCTTC
CASSYSIGGRDPHEQFF
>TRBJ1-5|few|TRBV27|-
TGTGCCACCAGGGAAGGGTGGAATCAGCCCCAGCATTTT
CATREGWNQPQHF
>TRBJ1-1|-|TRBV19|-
TGTGCCAGTAGTATTCGATCTGAAGCTTTCTTT
CASSIRSEAFF
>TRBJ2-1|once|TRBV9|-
TGTGCCAGCAGCGTAGGCGGGATCTCCTACAATGAGCAGTTCTTC
CASSVGGISYNEQFF
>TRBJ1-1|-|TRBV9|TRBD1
TGTGCCAGCAGCAGGACAGGGGGGAACACTGAAGCTTTCTTT
CASSRTGGNTEAFF
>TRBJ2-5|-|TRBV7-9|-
TGTGCCAGCAGCTTTTCCGAGACCCAGTACTTC
CASSFSETQYF
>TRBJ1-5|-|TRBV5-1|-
TGCGCCAGCAGCGGGGGGTTAGGGGATCAGCCCCAGCATTTT
CASSGGLGDQPQHF
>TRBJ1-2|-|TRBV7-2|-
TGTGCCAGCAGCTTAGGGGGGGACTATGGCTACACCTTC
CASSLGGDYGYTF
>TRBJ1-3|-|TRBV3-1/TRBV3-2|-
TGTGCCAGCAGCCAAGGCCCTATAAACACCATATATTTT
CASSQGPINTIYF
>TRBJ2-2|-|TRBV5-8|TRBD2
TGTGCCAGCAGCCCCCCAAGGAGCGGGAGTGACACCGGGGAGCTGTTTTTT
CASSPPRSGSDTGELFF
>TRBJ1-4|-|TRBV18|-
TGTGCCAGCTCACTGGGCGAAGGCGGTGAAAAACTGTTTTTT
CASSLGEGGEKLFF
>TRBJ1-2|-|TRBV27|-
TGTGCCAGCGCGGGAGAAGCTAACTATGGCTACACCTTC
CASAGEANYGYTF
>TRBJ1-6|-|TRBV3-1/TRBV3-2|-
TGTGCCAGCAGCCAAGATAAGCCCTATAATTCACCCCTCCACTTT
CASSQDKPYNSPLHF
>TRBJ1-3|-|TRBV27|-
TGTGCCAGCAGTTTATCGCAGGGGCCTGGAAACACCATATATTTT
CASSLSQGPGNTIYF
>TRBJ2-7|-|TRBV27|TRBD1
TGTGCCAGCAGTTCAAACTTAAACAGGGGTGGCGAGCAGTACTTC
CASSSNLNRGGEQYF
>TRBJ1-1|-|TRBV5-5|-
TGTGCCAGCAGCGTTGGGGGGGCTAGGGGCACTGAAGCTTTCTTT
CASSVGGARGTEAFF
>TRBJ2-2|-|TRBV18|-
TGTGCCAGCTCACCACCGAACACCGGGGAGCTGTTTTTT
CASSPPNTGELFF
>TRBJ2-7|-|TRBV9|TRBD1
TGTGCCAGCAGCGCCCCGGACAGGGGCCCCCTGGTGCAGTACTTC
CASSAPDRGPLVQYF
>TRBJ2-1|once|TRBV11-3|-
TGTGCCAGCAGCTTAGTCCAGGACTACAATGAGCAGTTCTTC
CASSLVQDYNEQFF
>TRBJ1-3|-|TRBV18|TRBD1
TGTGCCAGCTCACCTTTCGCAGGGGGCAACTCTGGAAACACCATATATTTT
CASSPFAGGNSGNTIYF
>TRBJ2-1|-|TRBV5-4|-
TGTGCCAGCAGCTTGGCCAGCGGGACAATCGACAATGAGCAGTTCTTC
CASSLASGTIDNEQFF
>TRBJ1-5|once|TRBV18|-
TGTGCCAGCTCAAGGGGAGAGGATCAGCCCCAGCATTTT
CASSRGEDQPQHF
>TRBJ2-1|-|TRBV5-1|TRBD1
TGCGCCAGCAGCCACCGACAGGGGGGAATAGCGGACAATGAGCAGTTCTTC
CASSHRQGGIADNEQFF
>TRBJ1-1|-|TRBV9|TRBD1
TGTGCCAGCAGCTTAAGACAGGGTGTTCCGTCTGAAGCTTTCTTT
CASSLRQGVPSEAFF
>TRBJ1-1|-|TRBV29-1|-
TGCAGCGTTGAATGGGGAGTGGACACTGAAGCTTTCTTT
CSVEWGVDTEAFF
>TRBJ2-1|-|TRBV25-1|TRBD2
TGTGCCAGCAGTGAATGGGGGGGAAGGGCTCACAATGAGCAGTTCTTC
CASSEWGGRAHNEQFF
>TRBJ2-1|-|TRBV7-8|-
TGTGCCAGCAGCTTAGTAGGGGGTGGCTCCTACAATGAGCAGTTCTTC
CASSLVGGGSYNEQFF
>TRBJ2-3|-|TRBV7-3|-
TGTGCCAGCAGCCCCACCCCTGCGGGTACGCAGTATTTT
CASSPTPAGTQYF